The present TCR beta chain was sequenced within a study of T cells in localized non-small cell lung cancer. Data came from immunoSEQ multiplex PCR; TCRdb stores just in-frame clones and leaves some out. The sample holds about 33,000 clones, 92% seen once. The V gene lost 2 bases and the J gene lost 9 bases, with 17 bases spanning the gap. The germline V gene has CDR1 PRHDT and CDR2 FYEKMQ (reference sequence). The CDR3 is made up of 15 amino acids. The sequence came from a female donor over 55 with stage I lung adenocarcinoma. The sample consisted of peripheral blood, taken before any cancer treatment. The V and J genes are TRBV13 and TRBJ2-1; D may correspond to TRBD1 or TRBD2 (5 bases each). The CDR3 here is CASSLRGPMSGEQFF. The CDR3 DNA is TGTGCCAGCAGCTTAAGGGGACCAATGTCCGGTGAGCAGTTCTTC.